The clone carrying this T cell receptor (beta chain) was detected ten times or more. Its antigen is as yet unknown. This sample stems from a study of regulatory T cells in long-lasting Graves disease. V gave up 0 bases and J gave up 5 bases, with 16 bases separating them. CDR1 and CDR2 (germline): MNHEY, SVGAGI. The CDR3 has 16 amino acids. Study outcomes and limitations: New patients shared fewer public clonotypes (approximately 1,000) than persistent patients did (roughly 2,500).

Time point noted: newly diagnosed GD, antithyroid drugs for less than 3 months. Extracted PBMC RNA gave rise to the TCR library. Patients with Graves' disease were diagnosed by American Thyroid Association guidelines. Arm-PCR of CDR3 regions and iRepertoire HTBI primers were the basis on which TCR beta libraries were built. TCRdb processed the multiplex PCR reads anew with MiXCR; each CDR3 protein has one entry. The data show 350,000 to 450,000 distinct CDR3 sequences, with roughly 17% seen just once and roughly 29% held by the top ten. The data were also submitted as part of a second study, on T cells in Graves' hyperthyroidism and ophthalmopathy.

The sample here was peripheral blood mononuclear cells (PBMCs), taken at new diagnosis, from a patient treated with antithyroid drugs. The receptor comes from a man aged 40-50 years with Graves disease. The rearrangement uses TRBV6-5 and TRBJ2-5; D is possibly TRBD1 (5 bases). CDR3 region: CASSYSIYAQEETQYF. The CDR3 DNA sequence: TGTGCCAGCAGTTACTCGATTTACGCACAGGAGGAGACCCAGTACTTC.